The 26 T cell receptor beta chains given below trace back to one sample, sequenced in a study of identical twins. TCRdb re-called the 5' RACE reads with MiXCR, one entry per CDR3 protein. The table lists about 720,000 distinct CDR3 sequences, 8.6% of them singletons, with around 0.98% in the top ten. This sample also belongs to another study, concerning yellow fever vaccine responses in identical twins.

The material sequenced was PBMCs. The receptors come from a woman aged 18-29 years in good health.

There are many counts of this clonotype. The chain has TRBV5-1 and TRBJ1-5, with D maybe TRBD1 (5 bases). This CDR3 has 14 residues. Between the trimmed V and J ends, which lost 5 bases and 5 bases, there was a span of 14 bases. CDR1 and CDR2 (germline): SGHRS, YFSETQ. The DNA of the CDR3 is TGCGCCAGCAGTTCCGGGGCAGGTTATCAGCCCCAGCATTTT. The encoded protein is CASSSGAGYQPQHF. The variable domain in full, with the rest retrieved from reference TRBV5-1 and TRBJ1-5, is KAGVTQTPRYLIKTRGQQVTLSCSPISGHRSVSWYQQTPGQGLQFLFEYFSETQRNKGNFPGRFSGRQFSNSRSEMNVSTLELGDSALYLCASSSGAGYQPQHFGDGTRLSIL.

This clonotype was detected only a few times. The chain recombines TRBV27 with TRBJ2-2, with D tentatively TRBD2 (6 bases). The CDR3 runs 17 residues. The ends were cut back, 8 bases at V and 5 bases at J, with 24 bases in the middle. Germline values: CDR1 MNHEY, CDR2 SMNVEV (reference sequence). The CDR3 protein is CASAMAGLGSGTGELFF. CDR3 coding DNA: TGTGCCAGCGCCATGGCGGGGCTCGGTTCCGGAACCGGGGAGCTGTTTTTT.

The table lists this clonotype with many counts. Written as DNA, the CDR3 is TGCGCCAGCAGCTTGGGCAGTGATAATTCACCCCTCCACTTT. Translated: CASSLGSDNSPLHF. V is TRBV5-1 and J is TRBJ1-6; D not resolved. Germline V gene data show CDR1 as SGHRS and CDR2 as YFSETQ. The CDR3 runs 14 residues. The V gene lost 0 bases and the J gene lost 5 bases, with 6 bases spanning the gap.

Worth noting for this clonotype: A junction boundary mismatches the germline segment, possibly from a read error. The rearrangement uses TRBV29-1 and TRBJ1-2, with unresolved D. Germline CDR1 and CDR2: SQVTM and ANQGSEA. The CDR3 spans 13 residues. This chain's CDR3 is CSVKDNSNYGYTF. CDR3 coding DNA: TGCAGCGTTAAAGACAATTCTAACTATGGCTACACCTTC.

V usage is TRBV6-2 or TRBV6-3 and J usage is TRBJ2-5; D uncertain. This CDR3 is built from 16 residues. In germline, CDR1 is MNHEY, CDR2 SVGEGT. V gave up 0 bases and J gave up 1 base, with 12 bases separating them. The CDR3 DNA is TGTGCCAGCAGTTACTCGAGCCTCCAGGTCCAAGAGACCCAGTACTTC. It specifies CASSYSSLQVQETQYF.

This clonotype was seen ten or more times. The V and J genes are TRBV29-1 and TRBJ2-2; D might be TRBD1 (6 bases). CDR1 is SQVTM and CDR2 is ANQGSEA in the germline V gene. This CDR3 region has 14 residues. Deletions cut 6 bases from V and 2 bases from J, with 13 bases between. For the CDR3, the DNA is TGCAGCGTGCACGGGACACCTAACACCGGGGAGCTGTTTTTT. Translated: CSVHGTPNTGELFF.

The V call is TRBV4-2, the J call TRBJ2-7; TRBD2 is a possible D gene (6 bases). CDR3 length: 18 residues. V shed 0 bases and J shed 5 bases, with 23 bases lying between them. Germline loops: CDR1 LGHNA, CDR2 YNFKEQ. CDR3 DNA sequence: TGTGCCAGCAGCCAAGATATTGCCGGTAAGGGGAGGCGGAACGAGCAGTACTTC. Translation: CASSQDIAGKGRRNEQYF.

The chain joins TRBV7-9 to TRBJ1-1; TRBD1 matches at 8 bases. Germline lookup yields CDR1 SEHNR and CDR2 FQNEAQ (reference sequence). J was trimmed by 9 bases and V by 4 bases; bases with no gene match: 10. The CDR3 covers 14 residues. CDR3 residues: CASSYGQTGDKAFF. The CDR3 DNA reads TGTGCCAGCAGCTACGGACAGACAGGGGACAAAGCTTTCTTT.

This chain joins TRBV30 and TRBJ2-5; 9 bases fit TRBD1. Germline values: CDR1 GTSNPN, CDR2 SVGIG (reference sequence). The ends lost 0 bases at V and 2 bases at J; junction bases unmatched: 4. The CDR3 runs to 15 residues. CDR3 protein: CAWSVGDRAQETQYF. The CDR3 nucleotides read TGTGCCTGGAGTGTAGGGGACAGGGCACAAGAGACCCAGTACTTC.

The table lists this clonotype with a few counts. The chain couples TRBV7-2 to TRBJ2-1; no clear D gene. The V and J ends lost 7 bases and 9 bases respectively, with 16 bases between them. Germline CDR1 SGHTA, CDR2 FQGNSA. CDR3 length: 13 amino acids. CDR3 in DNA: TGTGCCAGCAATCTCCGCCTGTACGGTGAGCAGTTCTTC. This encodes CASNLRLYGEQFF.

Only a few counts were recorded for this clonotype. This chain joins TRBV19 and TRBJ2-7, with a tentative D call TRBD2 (5 bases). Trimming left V 7 bases short and J 2 bases short, with 15 bases between. The CDR3 covers 14 residues. Germline CDR1 reads LNHDA; CDR2 reads SQIVND (reference sequence). CDR3 nucleotides: TGTGCCAGTAAACGGTCCGGGGTCCCCTACGAGCAGTACTTC. This codes for CASKRSGVPYEQYF. Variable domain in full (rest from reference TRBV19 and TRBJ2-7): DGGITQSPKYLFRKEGQNVTLSCEQNLNHDAMYWYRQDPGQGLRLIYYSQIVNDFQKGDIAEGYSVSREKKESFPLTVTSAQKNPTAFYLCASKRSGVPYEQYFGPGTRLTVT.

Many counts were recorded for this clonotype. This chain uses TRBV7-9 with TRBJ2-7, with D unclear. V shed 2 bases and J shed 6 bases, with 8 bases lying between them. The CDR3 sequence is 12 residues long. Germline V CDR1 and CDR2: SEHNR, FQNEAQ (reference sequence). This CDR3 is CASSLLGSEQYF. The CDR3 DNA sequence: TGTGCCAGCAGCTTACTTGGTTCCGAGCAGTACTTC.

The V and J genes are TRBV6-5 and TRBJ2-2; D remains ambiguous. The V end was cut by 0 bases, the J end by 3 bases, with 8 bases between. This CDR3 is built from 15 residues. Germline V gives CDR1 MNHEY, CDR2 SVGAGI. CDR3 sequence reads: CASSYSGQHTGELFF. In nucleotides, the CDR3 is TGTGCCAGCAGTTACTCAGGGCAGCACACCGGGGAGCTGTTTTTT.

As regards this clonotype: A read error may be the cause here, since a much bigger clone is one base away. The chain recombines TRBV6-2 or TRBV6-3 with TRBJ2-3; 10 nucleotides match TRBD2. V was clipped by 3 bases and J by 2 bases; unmatched bases: 2. Germline V CDR1 and CDR2: MNHEY, SVGEGT. The CDR3 totals 15 residues. This chain's CDR3 is CASSYGTSVTDTQYF. The DNA of the CDR3 is TGTGCCAGCAGTTATGGGACTAGCGTCACAGATACGCAGTATTTT.

This clonotype turned up a few times. The CDR3 nucleotides read TGTGCCAGCAGCCAAGAACTTGGTCGCAATGAGCAGTTCTTC. It codes for CASSQELGRNEQFF. The J gene is TRBJ2-1, the V gene TRBV4-2; D ambiguous. Between the trimmed V and J ends, which lost 0 bases and 6 bases, there was a span of 9 bases. CDR1 is LGHNA, CDR2 YNFKEQ, per germline. The CDR3 loop spans 14 amino acids.

V gene TRBV15 combines with J gene TRBJ2-3; no reliable D call. Germline-derived CDR1 and CDR2 are LNHNV and YYDKDF (reference sequence). The ends were cut back, 5 bases at V and 2 bases at J, with 8 bases in the middle. The CDR3 is 13 residues long. In DNA, the CDR3 is TGTGCCACCAGCGGGTTCCCCACAGATACGCAGTATTTT. Translation: CATSGFPTDTQYF.

This clonotype turned up a few times. The rearrangement joins TRBV5-1 to TRBJ1-1; D gene unclear. With 0 bases removed from V and 4 bases from J, the gap between germline ends came to 7 bases. Germline values: CDR1 SGHRS, CDR2 YFSETQ. CDR3 length: 13 residues. In DNA form, the CDR3 reads TGCGCCAGCAGCTTGGATTCTCTCACTGAAGCTTTCTTT. Translation: CASSLDSLTEAFF.

This clonotype has just a few counts. The chain joins TRBV3-1 to TRBJ2-3; TRBD2 agrees at 10 bases. The germline V gene has CDR1 LGHDT and CDR2 YNNKEL (reference sequence). With 4 bases clipped from V and 5 bases from J, the junction kept 6 bases outside the gene matches. This CDR3 comprises 15 residues. The CDR3 nucleotides read TGTGCCAGCAGCCCAAGCGGGGGGGCCCTAGATACGCAGTATTTT. This gives the protein CASSPSGGALDTQYF.

This clonotype was counted ten times or more. The chain is built from TRBV5-1 and TRBJ2-7, with TRBD1 matching over 8 bases. Germline V CDR1 and CDR2: SGHRS, YFSETQ. V trimming: 5 bases; J trimming: 0 bases; junction bases outside the gene matches: 4. This CDR3 has 14 amino acids. For the CDR3, the DNA is TGCGCCAGCAGGTACACAGGGGGCTCCTACGAGCAGTACTTC. Translating gives CASRYTGGSYEQYF.

This clonotype has just a few counts. The J gene is TRBJ2-3, the V gene TRBV7-9; D gene unclear. In germline, CDR1 is SEHNR, CDR2 FQNEAQ (reference sequence). The CDR3 is made up of 12 amino acids. Between the trimmed V and J ends, which lost 1 base and 14 bases, there was a span of 13 bases. The CDR3 is CASSLEALSPYF. As DNA, the CDR3 is TGTGCCAGCAGCTTAGAAGCCCTGAGCCCGTATTTT.

A single count supports this clonotype. The chain links TRBV7-3 to TRBJ2-2; TRBD2 aligns across 11 bases. From germline, CDR1 is SGHTA and CDR2 FQGTGA. This CDR3 contains 19 residues. V shed 5 bases and J 1 base; nucleotides not matched to a gene: 12. CDR3 in DNA: TGTGCCAGCAGCCCTCGTTCCACTAGCGGGGGCCTGAACACCGGGGAGCTGTTTTTT. Protein sequence: CASSPRSTSGGLNTGELFF.

This clonotype has a handful of counts. The chain combines TRBV5-1 with TRBJ1-3; D perhaps matches TRBD1 (5 bases). The V and J ends lost 4 bases and 0 bases respectively, with 11 bases between them. This CDR3 region has 15 residues. CDR1 is SGHRS, CDR2 YFSETQ, per germline. The CDR3 reads CASSEMTVSGNTIYF. Here the CDR3 DNA reads TGCGCCAGCAGCGAGATGACAGTCTCTGGAAACACCATATATTTT. Full variable domain (remainder filled in from reference TRBV5-1 and TRBJ1-3): KAGVTQTPRYLIKTRGQQVTLSCSPISGHRSVSWYQQTPGQGLQFLFEYFSETQRNKGNFPGRFSGRQFSNSRSEMNVSTLELGDSALYLCASSEMTVSGNTIYFGEGSWLTVV.

This clonotype was counted between two and nine times. The chain has TRBV6-2 or TRBV6-3 and TRBJ2-7; 7 nucleotides match TRBD1. The J segment lost 6 bases and the V segment lost 6 bases, leaving 5 bases of the junction unmatched. Germline V gene data show CDR1 as MNHEY and CDR2 as SVGEGT. This CDR3 is 12 amino acids long. CDR3 residues: CASSETGVEQYF. The CDR3 region has the DNA TGTGCCAGCAGCGAAACAGGGGTCGAGCAGTACTTC.

The V and J genes are TRBV3-1 and TRBJ2-1; D might be TRBD2 (6 bases). The germline V gene encodes CDR1 LGHDT and CDR2 YNNKEL (reference sequence). V was clipped by 2 bases and J by 0 bases, with 8 bases between them. The CDR3 length is 15 residues. CDR3 DNA sequence: TGTGCCAGCAGCCAATCGGACTACTCCTACAATGAGCAGTTCTTC. This sequence encodes CASSQSDYSYNEQFF.

V is TRBV9 and J is TRBJ2-1; D is uncertain. Germline values: CDR1 SGDLS, CDR2 YYNGEE. V shed 3 bases and J shed 3 bases, with 16 bases lying between them. The CDR3 consists of 16 residues. CDR3 nucleotides: TGTGCCAGCAGCGCCCTGAAACAGCGAAGCTACAATGAGCAGTTCTTC. Protein: CASSALKQRSYNEQFF.

This clonotype was counted between two and nine times. The V call is TRBV29-1, the J call TRBJ2-7; TRBD1 aligns across 8 bases. V gave up 7 bases and J gave up 5 bases; unmatched junction bases: 7. Germline CDR1 and CDR2: SQVTM and ANQGSEA. The CDR3 sequence is 12 residues long. The CDR3 loop reads CSAGQGLDEQYF. In DNA, the CDR3 is TGCAGCGCAGGACAGGGTTTGGACGAGCAGTACTTC.